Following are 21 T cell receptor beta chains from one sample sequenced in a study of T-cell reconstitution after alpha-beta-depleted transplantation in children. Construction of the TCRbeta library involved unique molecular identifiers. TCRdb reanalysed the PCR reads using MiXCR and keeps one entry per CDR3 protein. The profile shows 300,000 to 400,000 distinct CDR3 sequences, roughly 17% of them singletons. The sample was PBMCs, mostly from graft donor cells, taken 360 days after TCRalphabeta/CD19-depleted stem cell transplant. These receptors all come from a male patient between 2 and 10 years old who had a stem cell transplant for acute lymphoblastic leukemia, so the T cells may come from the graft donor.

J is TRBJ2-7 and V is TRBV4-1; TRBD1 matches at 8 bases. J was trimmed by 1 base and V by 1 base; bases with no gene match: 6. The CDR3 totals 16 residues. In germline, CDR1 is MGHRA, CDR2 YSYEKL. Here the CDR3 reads CASSQASRDRSYEQYF. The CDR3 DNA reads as TGCGCCAGCAGCCAAGCCAGCCGGGACAGGTCCTACGAGCAGTACTTC.

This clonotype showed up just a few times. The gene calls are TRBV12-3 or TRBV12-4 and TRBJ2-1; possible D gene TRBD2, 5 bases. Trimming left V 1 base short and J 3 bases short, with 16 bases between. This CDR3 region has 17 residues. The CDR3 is CASSLGPMERSYNEQFF. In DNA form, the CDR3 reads TGTGCCAGCAGTTTAGGCCCGATGGAGCGGAGCTACAATGAGCAGTTCTTC.

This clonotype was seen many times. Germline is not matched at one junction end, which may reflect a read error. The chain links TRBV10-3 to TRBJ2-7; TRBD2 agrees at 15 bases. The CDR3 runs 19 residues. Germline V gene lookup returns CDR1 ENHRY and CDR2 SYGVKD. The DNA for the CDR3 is TGTGCCATCAGCTCCGGACTAGCGGGAGGGCCTATCGAGGTCTCCGAGCAGTGCTTC. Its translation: CAISSGLAGGPIEVSEQCF.

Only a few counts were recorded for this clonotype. The CDR3 bases are TGCAGCGTAATAGGTGCCCAGGGAGGGAACACCGGGGAGCTGTTTTTT. Its protein product is CSVIGAQGGNTGELFF. The rearrangement joins TRBV29-1 to TRBJ2-2, with D possibly TRBD2 on 6 matching bases. Germline V gene data show CDR1 as SQVTM and CDR2 as ANQGSEA. Trimming cost V 6 bases and J 1 base, with 18 bases left between them. CDR3 size: 16 residues.

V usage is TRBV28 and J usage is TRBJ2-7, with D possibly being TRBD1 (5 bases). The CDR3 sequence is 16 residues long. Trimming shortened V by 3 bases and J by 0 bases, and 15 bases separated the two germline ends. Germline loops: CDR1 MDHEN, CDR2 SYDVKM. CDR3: CASSFWAGGASYEQYF. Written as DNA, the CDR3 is TGTGCCAGCAGTTTTTGGGCAGGTGGGGCCTCCTACGAGCAGTACTTC.

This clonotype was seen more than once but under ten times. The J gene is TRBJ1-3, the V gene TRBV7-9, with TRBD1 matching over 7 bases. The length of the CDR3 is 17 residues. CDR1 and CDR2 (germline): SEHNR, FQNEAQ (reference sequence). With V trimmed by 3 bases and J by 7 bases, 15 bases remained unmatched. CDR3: CASSFGRWGTASNTIYF. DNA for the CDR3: TGTGCCAGCAGCTTCGGTAGATGGGGGACAGCCTCTAACACCATATATTTT.

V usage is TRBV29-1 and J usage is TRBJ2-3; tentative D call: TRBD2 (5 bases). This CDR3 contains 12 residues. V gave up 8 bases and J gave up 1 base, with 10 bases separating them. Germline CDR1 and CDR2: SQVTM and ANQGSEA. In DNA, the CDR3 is TGCAGCCAAACTAGGGGCACAGATACGCAGTATTTT. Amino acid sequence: CSQTRGTDTQYF.

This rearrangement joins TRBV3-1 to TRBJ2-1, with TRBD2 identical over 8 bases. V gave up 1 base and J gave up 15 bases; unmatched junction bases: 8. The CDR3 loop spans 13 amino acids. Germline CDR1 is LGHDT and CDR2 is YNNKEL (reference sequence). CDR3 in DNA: TGTGCCAGCAGCCAAGCCCCAACGGGAGGGGTGTTCTTC. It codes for CASSQAPTGGVFF.

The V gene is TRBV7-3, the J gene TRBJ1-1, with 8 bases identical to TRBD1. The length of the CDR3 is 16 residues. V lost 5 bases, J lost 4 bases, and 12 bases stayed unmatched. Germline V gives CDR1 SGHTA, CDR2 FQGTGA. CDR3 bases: TGTGCCAGCAGCCCCAGGGGGCCAGAGTGGGGCACTGAAGCTTTCTTT. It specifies CASSPRGPEWGTEAFF.

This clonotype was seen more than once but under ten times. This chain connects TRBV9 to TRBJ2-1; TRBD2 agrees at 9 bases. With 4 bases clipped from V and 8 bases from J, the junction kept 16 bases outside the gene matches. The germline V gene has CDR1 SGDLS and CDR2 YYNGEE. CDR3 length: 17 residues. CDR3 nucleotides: TGTGCCAGCAGCCCCGAGGCAGGCGGGAGGGCCGTGGATGAGCAGTTCTTC. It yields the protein CASSPEAGGRAVDEQFF. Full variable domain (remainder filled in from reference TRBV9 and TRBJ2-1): DSGVTQTPKHLITATGQRVTLRCSPRSGDLSVYWYQQSLDQGLQFLIQYYNGEERAKGNILERFSAQQFPDLHSELNLSSLELGDSALYFCASSPEAGGRAVDEQFFGPGTRLTVL.

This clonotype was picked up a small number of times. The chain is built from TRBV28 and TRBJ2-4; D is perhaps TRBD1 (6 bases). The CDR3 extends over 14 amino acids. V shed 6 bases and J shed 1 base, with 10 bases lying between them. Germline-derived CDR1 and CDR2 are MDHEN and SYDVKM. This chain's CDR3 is CASRLTGAKNIQYF. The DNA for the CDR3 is TGTGCCAGCAGACTCACAGGGGCCAAAAACATTCAGTACTTC.

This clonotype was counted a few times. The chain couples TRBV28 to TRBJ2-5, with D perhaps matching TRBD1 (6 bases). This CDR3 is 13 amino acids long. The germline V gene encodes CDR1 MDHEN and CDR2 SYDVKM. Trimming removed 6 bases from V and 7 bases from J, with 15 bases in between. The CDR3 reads CASRGAGSGTQYF. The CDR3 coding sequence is TGTGCCAGCAGGGGGGCCGGATCCGGGACCCAGTACTTC.

The CDR3 here is CSASGGASTDTQYF. The CDR3 nucleotides read TGCAGTGCTAGCGGCGGGGCTAGCACAGATACGCAGTATTTT. The chain couples TRBV20-1 to TRBJ2-3, with TRBD2 as a possible D gene (6 bases). Trimming took 3 bases from V and 0 from J, leaving 10 bases between them. Germline assignment: CDR1 DFQATT and CDR2 SNEGSKA (reference sequence). This CDR3 is 14 amino acids long.

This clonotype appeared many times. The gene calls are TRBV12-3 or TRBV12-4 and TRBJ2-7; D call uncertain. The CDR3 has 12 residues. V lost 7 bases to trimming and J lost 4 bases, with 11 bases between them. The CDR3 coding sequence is TGTGCCAGCAAGATTGTTGGGTACGAGCAGTACTTC. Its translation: CASKIVGYEQYF.

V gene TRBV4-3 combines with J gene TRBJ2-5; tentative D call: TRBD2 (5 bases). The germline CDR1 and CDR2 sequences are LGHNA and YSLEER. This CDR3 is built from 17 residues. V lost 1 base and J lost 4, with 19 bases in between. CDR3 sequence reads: CASSQVGSRALGETQYF. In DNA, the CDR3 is TGCGCCAGCAGCCAAGTGGGGAGCCGGGCGTTAGGAGAGACCCAGTACTTC.

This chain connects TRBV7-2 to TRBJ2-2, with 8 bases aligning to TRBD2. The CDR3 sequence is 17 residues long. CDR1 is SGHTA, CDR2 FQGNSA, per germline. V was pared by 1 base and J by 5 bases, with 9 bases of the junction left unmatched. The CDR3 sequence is CASSLGGRGGRTGELFF. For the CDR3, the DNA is TGTGCCAGCAGCTTAGGGGGGCGGGGCGGGAGGACCGGGGAGCTGTTTTTT. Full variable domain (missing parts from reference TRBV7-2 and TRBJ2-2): GAGVSQSPSNKVTEKGKDVELRCDPISGHTALYWYRQSLGQGLEFLIYFQGNSAPDKSGLPSDRFSAERTGGSVSTLTIQRTQQEDSAVYLCASSLGGRGGRTGELFFGEGSRLTVL.

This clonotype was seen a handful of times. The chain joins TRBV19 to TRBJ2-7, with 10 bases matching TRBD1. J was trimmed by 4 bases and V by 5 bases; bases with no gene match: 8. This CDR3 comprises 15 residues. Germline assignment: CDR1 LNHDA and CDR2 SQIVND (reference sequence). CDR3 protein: CASSPGGQGKYEQYF. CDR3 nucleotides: TGTGCCAGTAGTCCTGGGGGACAGGGGAAATACGAGCAGTACTTC.

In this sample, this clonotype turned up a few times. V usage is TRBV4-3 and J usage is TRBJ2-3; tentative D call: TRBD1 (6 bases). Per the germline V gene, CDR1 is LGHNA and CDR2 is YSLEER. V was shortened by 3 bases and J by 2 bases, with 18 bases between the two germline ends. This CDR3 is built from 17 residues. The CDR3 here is CASSHYYPGETTDTQYF. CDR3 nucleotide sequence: TGCGCCAGCAGCCATTACTATCCAGGGGAGACCACAGATACGCAGTATTTT.

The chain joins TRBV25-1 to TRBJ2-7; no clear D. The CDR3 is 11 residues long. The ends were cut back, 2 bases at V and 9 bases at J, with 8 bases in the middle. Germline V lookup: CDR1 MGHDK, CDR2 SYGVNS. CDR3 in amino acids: CASSEGVLQYF. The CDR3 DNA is TGTGCCAGCAGTGAAGGGGTTCTGCAGTACTTC.

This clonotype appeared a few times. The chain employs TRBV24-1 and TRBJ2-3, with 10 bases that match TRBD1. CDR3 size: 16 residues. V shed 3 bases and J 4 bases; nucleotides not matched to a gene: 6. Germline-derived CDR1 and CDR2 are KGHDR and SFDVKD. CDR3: CATSDADRGRADTQYF. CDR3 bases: TGTGCCACCAGTGATGCCGACAGGGGGCGCGCAGATACGCAGTATTTT.

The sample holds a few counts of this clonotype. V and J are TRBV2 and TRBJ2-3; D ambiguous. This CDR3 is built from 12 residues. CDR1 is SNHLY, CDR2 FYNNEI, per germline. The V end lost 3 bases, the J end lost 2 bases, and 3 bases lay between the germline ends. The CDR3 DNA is TGTGCCAGCAGTGACAACACAGATACGCAGTATTTT. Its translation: CASSDNTDTQYF.